These 23 T cell receptor beta chains were all obtained from the same sample, sequenced in a study of response to subunit inactivated influenza vaccine. TCRdb reprocessed the RT-PCR reads with MiXCR, giving one entry per CDR3 protein. This repertoire shows approximately 730,000 distinct CDR3 sequences, about 15% found once; its top ten account for around 7.3%. The sample consisted of PBMCs from blood, taken around 14 days before vaccination. These receptors all come from a man aged 45-60 years who received an inactivated influenza vaccine.

V is TRBV12-2 and J is TRBJ2-1; TRBD2 is taken as the D call from the table, unchecked against the DNA. TRBV12-2 is a known pseudogene. The CDR3 is 17 amino acids. This CDR3 reads CASRLVNGTSGGNEQFF. The CDR3 nucleotides are TGTGCAAGTCGCCTCGTGAACGGGACTAGCGGGGGGAATGAGCAGTTCTTC.

The sample holds a few counts of this clonotype. The genes are TRBV28 and TRBJ2-3; TRBD2 matches at 12 bases. Germline V gene lookup returns CDR1 MDHEN and CDR2 SYDVKM. The CDR3 is 17 residues long. The ends lost 5 bases at V and 1 base at J; junction bases unmatched: 7. The CDR3 sequence is CASSLRLAGEGTDTQYF. CDR3 coding DNA: TGTGCCAGCAGTCTAAGACTAGCGGGGGAAGGCACAGATACGCAGTATTTT.

This clonotype showed up just a few times. The gene calls are TRBV12-3 or TRBV12-4 and TRBJ2-7, with a possible D match to TRBD1 (6 bases). The CDR3 has 15 amino acids. Trimming took off 7 bases at V and 3 bases at J, with 19 bases between the two ends. This CDR3 reads CASTSSGQGRYEQYF. As DNA, the CDR3 is TGTGCCAGCACCTCCTCGGGGCAGGGGCGCTACGAGCAGTACTTC.

This chain uses TRBV7-2 with TRBJ1-1; 9 positions match TRBD1. There are 15 residues in the CDR3. Germline values: CDR1 SGHTA, CDR2 FQGNSA. The V segment lost 3 bases and the J segment 2 bases; nucleotides outside the gene matches: 4. The CDR3 loop is CASSFRDRVNTEAFF. CDR3 bases: TGTGCCAGCAGCTTCCGGGACAGGGTTAACACTGAAGCTTTCTTT. Based on the CDR3 plus reference TRBV7-2 and TRBJ1-1, the full variable domain is GAGVSQSPSNKVTEKGKDVELRCDPISGHTALYWYRQSLGQGLEFLIYFQGNSAPDKSGLPSDRFSAERTGGSVSTLTIQRTQQEDSAVYLCASSFRDRVNTEAFFGQGTRLTVV.

The chain links TRBV7-2 to TRBJ1-6, with D perhaps matching TRBD1 (5 bases). The CDR3 length is 15 residues. V lost 1 base to trimming and J lost 9 bases, with 13 bases between them. CDR1 is SGHTA and CDR2 is FQGNSA in the germline V gene. DNA for the CDR3: TGTGCCAGCAGCTTAGGACCGGCTGGGGGTTCACCCCTCCACTTT. Its translation: CASSLGPAGGSPLHF.

This sequence joins TRBV15 and TRBJ2-1; D possibly matches TRBD1 or TRBD2 (6 bases each). The CDR3 runs to 18 residues. Germline loops: CDR1 LNHNV, CDR2 YYDKDF (reference sequence). Trimming took off 0 bases at V and 6 bases at J, with 21 bases between the two ends. In nucleotides, the CDR3 is TGTGCCACCAGCAGAGAGGGAACCCAAGGGGGGATATTCAATGAGCAGTTCTTC. This codes for CATSREGTQGGIFNEQFF.

This clonotype was detected a few times. The chain couples TRBV20-1 to TRBJ1-6; no definite D call. V was cut by 3 bases and J by 6 bases, with 9 bases left in between. This CDR3 is 13 amino acids long. The V gene's germline CDR1 is DFQATT and CDR2 SNEGSKA (reference sequence). CDR3 in amino acids: CSASGSLNSPLHF. CDR3 sequence (DNA): TGCAGTGCTAGTGGCAGTCTTAATTCACCCCTCCACTTT.

This clonotype was seen a handful of times. The rearrangement joins TRBV20-1 to TRBJ2-4; D may be TRBD2 (5 bases). The germline V and J ends were trimmed by 2 bases and 7 bases, with 12 bases remaining between them. The CDR3 totals 13 residues. Germline V gene sequence: CDR1 DFQATT, CDR2 SNEGSKA (reference sequence). This CDR3 reads CSARKPRGNIQYF. The CDR3, as DNA: TGCAGTGCTAGAAAGCCCCGAGGGAACATTCAGTACTTC.

This clonotype showed up just a few times. V gene TRBV20-1 combines with J gene TRBJ1-2; 8 bases fit TRBD1. With 2 bases clipped from V and 4 bases from J, the junction kept 3 bases outside the gene matches. Germline CDR1 is DFQATT and CDR2 is SNEGSKA (reference sequence). The CDR3 has 13 amino acids. CDR3 nucleotide sequence: TGCAGTGCTAGACCCGGACAGGGCTATGGCTACACCTTC. Amino acids: CSARPGQGYGYTF.

The chain combines TRBV18 with TRBJ1-6; D is possibly TRBD1 (6 bases). Trimming pared 4 bases from V and 7 bases from J, leaving 14 bases between. CDR1 and CDR2 from the germline V gene are KGHSH and LQKENI. The CDR3 spans 15 residues. The CDR3 DNA is TGTGCCAGCTCACTCTCGGGGGACACCAATTCACCCCTCCACTTT. Amino acid sequence: CASSLSGDTNSPLHF.

To note about this clonotype: One end of the junction is discordant with germline, which a read error may explain. The V and J genes are TRBV12-3 or TRBV12-4 and TRBJ2-7; D is undetermined. The CDR3 is made up of 11 amino acids. The CDR3 loop is CASSNEYAQYF. The CDR3 coding sequence is TGTGCCAGCAGCAATGAGTACGCGCAGTACTTC.

J is TRBJ2-1 and V is TRBV20-1; D gene uncertain. Germline V gene data show CDR1 as DFQATT and CDR2 as SNEGSKA (reference sequence). This CDR3 contains 15 residues. The V end lost 0 bases, the J end lost 8 bases, and 17 bases lay between the germline ends. As DNA, the CDR3 is TGCAGTGCTAGAGATCTGGCAGGCGGTTCGCATGAGCAGTTCTTC. Amino acid sequence: CSARDLAGGSHEQFF.

The V and J genes are TRBV18 and TRBJ2-5; 10 bases are a match to TRBD2. Germline-derived CDR1 and CDR2 are KGHSH and LQKENI. This CDR3 spans 18 amino acids. Germline trimming cut 0 bases from V and 3 bases from J; bases unmatched to any gene: 10. The CDR3 DNA reads as TGTGCCAGCTCACCACCCCTTCAACTAGCGGGGATGAAAGAGACCCAGTACTTC. Its translation: CASSPPLQLAGMKETQYF.

This clonotype appeared a few times. This chain links TRBV9 with TRBJ2-1, with TRBD2 matching 15 bases. With 3 bases clipped from V and 15 bases from J, the junction kept 7 bases outside the gene matches. The CDR3 spans 14 residues. From germline, CDR1 is SGDLS and CDR2 YYNGEE. The CDR3, as DNA: TGTGCCAGCAGCGAGGGGACTAGCGGGAGGACGTCGTTCTTC. Translating it yields CASSEGTSGRTSFF.

This sequence joins TRBV7-2 and TRBJ2-1, with TRBD2 matching over 8 bases. The ends lost 1 base at V and 6 bases at J; junction bases unmatched: 8. There are 16 residues in the CDR3. Germline CDR1 SGHTA, CDR2 FQGNSA. CDR3 sequence: CASSLDPLAGLNEQFF. The CDR3 coding sequence is TGTGCCAGCAGCTTAGACCCCCTAGCGGGCCTCAATGAGCAGTTCTTC.

V usage is TRBV12-3 or TRBV12-4 and J usage is TRBJ2-7; D gene ambiguous. The CDR3 runs to 13 residues. Trimming took 3 bases from V and 2 from J, leaving 8 bases between them. CDR3: CASSFGHAYEQYF. The CDR3 region has the DNA TGTGCCAGCAGTTTCGGGCACGCCTACGAGCAGTACTTC.

In its sample, this clonotype was seen a few times. This chain connects TRBV20-1 to TRBJ2-5, with 11 bases matching TRBD2. V dropped 4 bases and J dropped 1; count of bases not matched to a gene: 2. Germline lookup yields CDR1 DFQATT and CDR2 SNEGSKA (reference sequence). The CDR3 extends over 14 amino acids. The DNA for the CDR3 is TGCAGTGCTAATAGCGGGGGGGGCCAAGAGACCCAGTACTTC. Its protein product is CSANSGGGQETQYF.

This rearrangement joins TRBV7-9 to TRBJ2-7, with 12 bases fitting TRBD2. From germline, CDR1 is SEHNR and CDR2 FQNEAQ (reference sequence). CDR3 length: 16 amino acids. J lost 5 bases, V lost 4 bases, and 9 bases had no gene match. Written as DNA, the CDR3 is TGTGCCAGCAGCTCAACGACTAGCGGGAGTATCCACGAGCAGTACTTC. Amino acids: CASSSTTSGSIHEQYF.

The CDR3 loop is CASSQEPSTGSKSEAFF. The CDR3 region has the DNA TGCGCCAGCAGCCAAGAACCCTCGACAGGGTCTAAGTCTGAAGCTTTCTTT. This chain joins TRBV4-3 and TRBJ1-1; 7 bases line up with TRBD1. Germline V CDR1 and CDR2: LGHNA, YSLEER. V lost 0 bases to trimming and J lost 6 bases; unmatched junction nucleotides: 13. The CDR3 runs to 17 residues.

This clonotype was recorded a few times. CDR3 nucleotides: TGTGCCAGCAGCGTAGTAGGGACTAGCGGGAGGTGGGACACCGGGGAGCTGTTTTTT. Translated: CASSVVGTSGRWDTGELFF. The V call is TRBV9, the J call TRBJ2-2; 15 nucleotides align to TRBD2. Germline CDR1 reads SGDLS; CDR2 reads YYNGEE. The V gene end was trimmed by 0 bases and the J gene end by 3 bases; junction bases not matched to a gene: 6. The CDR3 totals 19 residues.

The chain is built from TRBV30 and TRBJ2-2, with D unresolved. V was clipped by 1 base and J by 1 base, with 13 bases between them. Germline CDR1 reads GTSNPN; CDR2 reads SVGIG (reference sequence). The CDR3 is 16 residues long. The CDR3 DNA reads as TGTGCCTGGAGTGACTTGCCCTGGGTGAACACCGGGGAGCTGTTTTTT. It codes for CAWSDLPWVNTGELFF.

This clonotype was counted at least ten times. The chain combines TRBV19 with TRBJ2-1; unclear D gene. The CDR3 runs 14 residues. Germline CDR1 and CDR2: LNHDA and SQIVND (reference sequence). The V and J ends lost 6 bases and 0 bases respectively, with 9 bases between them. CDR3 DNA sequence: TGTGCCAGTAGAAGCCTTAGCTCCTACAATGAGCAGTTCTTC. Amino acids: CASRSLSSYNEQFF.

This clonotype was seen only a few times. The V call is TRBV7-3, the J call TRBJ2-1; 7 positions agree with TRBD2. Germline CDR1 SGHTA, CDR2 FQGTGA. V was pared by 0 bases and J by 11 bases, with 4 bases of the junction left unmatched. There are 13 residues in the CDR3. The CDR3 sequence is CASSLTTSPKQFF. The CDR3 DNA follows: TGTGCCAGCAGCTTAACGACTAGCCCAAAGCAGTTCTTC.